Below, 6 T cell receptor beta chains from the same sample are listed, as sequenced in a study of tumor-infiltrating lymphocytes in oesophageal squamous cell carcinoma (dated by TCRdb to 2016 to 2018). The method was PCR. The run used an Illumina HiSeq 2000. TCRdb reanalyzed the raw reads on its own, using fastp at Q25 for trimming and MiXCR for clone calling, and kept in-frame beta chains. Each record represents a unique CDR3 protein, reported with the most common genes and DNA among its rows. This sample lists 13,000 or so distinct CDR3 sequences; approximately 47% were detected once. Clones ranked in the top ten supply roughly an eighth of the sample. What was sequenced was blood. The origin of the receptors is a female donor with esophageal squamous cell carcinoma.

A few counts support this clonotype. The V and J genes are TRBV3-1 and TRBJ1-6; the match to TRBD1 covers 7 bases. CDR1 and CDR2 from the germline V gene are LGHDT and YNNKEL (reference sequence). V gave up 0 bases and J gave up 7 bases; unmatched junction bases: 6. The CDR3 is 16 amino acids. CDR3 in amino acids: CASSQDSGRGNSPLHF. The CDR3 DNA reads TGTGCCAGCAGCCAAGATTCCGGCAGGGGGAATTCACCCCTCCACTTT.

By sample fraction, this clonotype is medium-sized. This chain connects TRBV6-1 to TRBJ2-1; D could derive from TRBD1 or TRBD2 (5 bases each). The CDR3 sequence is 15 residues long. Trimming stripped 6 bases from V and 4 bases from J, with 16 bases between. Germline lookup yields CDR1 MNHNS and CDR2 SASEGT. The CDR3 DNA sequence: TGTGCCAGCAGATATACGGGACCGGTTTACAATGAGCAGTTCTTC. This gives the protein CASRYTGPVYNEQFF.

V gene TRBV7-2 combines with J gene TRBJ2-5; the D gene is possibly TRBD1 (5 bases). The end of the DNA fits TRBJ1-2 better, so the J call may be wrong. Germline V gene sequence: CDR1 SGHTA, CDR2 FQGNSA. The CDR3 totals 12 residues. CDR3: CASSPGLYGYTF. The DNA for the CDR3 is TGTGCCAGCAGCCCGGGGCTCTATGGCTACACCTTC.

This clonotype was picked up many times. The chain employs TRBV2 and TRBJ2-3; 8 bases agree with TRBD2. This CDR3 spans 17 amino acids. V lost 0 bases and J lost 5; bases outside the gene matches: 10. The germline V gene encodes CDR1 SNHLY and CDR2 FYNNEI. The CDR3 is CASSEAWGGRRGDTQYF. DNA for the CDR3: TGTGCCAGCAGTGAAGCGTGGGGCGGGAGGCGGGGAGATACGCAGTATTTT. Full variable domain (missing parts from reference TRBV2 and TRBJ2-3): EPEVTQTPSHQVTQMGQEVILRCVPISNHLYFYWYRQILGQKVEFLVSFYNNEISEKSEIFDDQFSVERPDGSNFTLKIRSTKLEDSAMYFCASSEAWGGRRGDTQYFGPGTRLTVL.

This clonotype was found many times. The chain has TRBV4-1 and TRBJ2-5; 7 nucleotides align to TRBD2. The assigned J gene may be wrong: the sequence end matches TRBJ2-7 better. The CDR3 has 17 residues. Germline-derived CDR1 and CDR2 are MGHRA and YSYEKL. DNA for the CDR3: TGCGCCAGCAGCCAAGATTGGGGAGGGGATAACTCCTACGAGCAGTACTTC. Its translation is CASSQDWGGDNSYEQYF.

Remarks on this clonotype: No conserved phenylalanine or tryptophan ends this CDR3, so it is likely a read error. The limits of the CDR3 on the DNA are not certain, so only TCRdb's listed CDR3 is given. CDR3 protein: CASSLVGLGTAPQYFGA. The rearrangement uses TRBV7-9 and TRBJ2-6; the D segment call TRBD1 is taken from the table without a DNA check. Ends included, the CDR3 has 17 residues. Germline lookup yields CDR1 SEHNR and CDR2 FQNEAQ (reference sequence).